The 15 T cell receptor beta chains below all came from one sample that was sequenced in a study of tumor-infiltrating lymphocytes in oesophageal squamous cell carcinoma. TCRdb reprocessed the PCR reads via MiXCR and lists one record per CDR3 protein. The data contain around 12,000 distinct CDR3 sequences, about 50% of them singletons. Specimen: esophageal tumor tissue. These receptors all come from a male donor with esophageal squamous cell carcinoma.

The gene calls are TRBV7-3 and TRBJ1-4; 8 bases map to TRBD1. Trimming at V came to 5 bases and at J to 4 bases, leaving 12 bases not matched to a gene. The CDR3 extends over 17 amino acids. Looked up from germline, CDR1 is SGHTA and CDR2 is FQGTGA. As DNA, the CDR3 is TGTGCCAGCAGCCCGGACAAGAACAGGGGGTATAATGAAAAACTGTTTTTT. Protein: CASSPDKNRGYNEKLFF.

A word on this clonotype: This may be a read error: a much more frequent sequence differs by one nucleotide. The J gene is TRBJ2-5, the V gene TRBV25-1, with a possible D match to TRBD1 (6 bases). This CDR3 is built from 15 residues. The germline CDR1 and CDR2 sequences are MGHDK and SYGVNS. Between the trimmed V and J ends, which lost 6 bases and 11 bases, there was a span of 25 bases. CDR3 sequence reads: CASRGTGTQYNEQYF. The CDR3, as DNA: TGTGCCAGCAGGGGAACCGGGACACAATACAATGAGCAGTACTTC.

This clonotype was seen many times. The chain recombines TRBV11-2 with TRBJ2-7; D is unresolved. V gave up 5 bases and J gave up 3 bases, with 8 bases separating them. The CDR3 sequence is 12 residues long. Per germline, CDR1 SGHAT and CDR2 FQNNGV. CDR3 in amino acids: CASSPRIYEQYF. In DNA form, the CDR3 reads TGTGCCAGCAGCCCCCGGATCTACGAGCAGTACTTC.

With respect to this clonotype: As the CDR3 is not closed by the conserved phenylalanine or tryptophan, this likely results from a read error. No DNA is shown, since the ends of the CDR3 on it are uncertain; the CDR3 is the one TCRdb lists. The CDR3 sequence: CASSSRLS. The chain couples TRBV27 to TRBJ2-7. The CDR3 is 8 amino acids long, termini counted. In germline, CDR1 is MNHEY, CDR2 SMNVEV (reference sequence).

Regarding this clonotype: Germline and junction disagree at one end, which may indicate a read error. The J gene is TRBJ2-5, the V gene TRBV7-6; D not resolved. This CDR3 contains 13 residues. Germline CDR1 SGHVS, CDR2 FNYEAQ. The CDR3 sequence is CASSPGFGETQYF. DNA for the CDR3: TGTGCTAGCAGCCCTGGCTTTGGGGAGACCCAGTACTTC.

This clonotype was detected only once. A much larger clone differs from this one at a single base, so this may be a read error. In nucleotides, the CDR3 is TGTGCCACTAAGGGACAAAGGGACTCCTACGAGCAGGACTTC. Translation gives CATKGQRDSYEQDF. The chain links TRBV19 to TRBJ2-6; D is perhaps TRBD1 or TRBD2 (6 bases each). The CDR3 totals 14 residues. The germline V gene encodes CDR1 LNHDA and CDR2 SQIVND (reference sequence).

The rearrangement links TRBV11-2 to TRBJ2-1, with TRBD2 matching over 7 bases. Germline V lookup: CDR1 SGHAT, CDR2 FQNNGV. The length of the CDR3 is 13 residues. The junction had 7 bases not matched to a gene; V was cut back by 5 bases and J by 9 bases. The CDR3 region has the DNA TGTGCCAGCAGCCCCGGACTAGACCGTGAGCAGTTCTTC. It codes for CASSPGLDREQFF.

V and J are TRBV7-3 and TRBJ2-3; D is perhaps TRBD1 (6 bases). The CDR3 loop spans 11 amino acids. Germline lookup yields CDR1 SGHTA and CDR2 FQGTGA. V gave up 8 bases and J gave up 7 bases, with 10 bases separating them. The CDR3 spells CASAQGYTQYF. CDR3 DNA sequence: TGTGCCAGCGCGCAGGGGTATACGCAGTATTTT.

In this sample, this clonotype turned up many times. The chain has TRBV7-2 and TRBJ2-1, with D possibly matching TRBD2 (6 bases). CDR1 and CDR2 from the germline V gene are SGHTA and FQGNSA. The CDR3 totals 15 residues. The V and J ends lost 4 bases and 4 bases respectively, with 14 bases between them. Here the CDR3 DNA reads TGTGCCAGCAGCTCCGGGAGCGGTGGATACAATGAGCAGTTCTTC. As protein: CASSSGSGGYNEQFF.

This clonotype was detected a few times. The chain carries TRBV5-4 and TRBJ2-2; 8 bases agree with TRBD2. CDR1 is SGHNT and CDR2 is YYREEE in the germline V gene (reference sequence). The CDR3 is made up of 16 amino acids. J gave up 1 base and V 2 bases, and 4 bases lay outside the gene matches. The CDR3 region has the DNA TGTGCCAGCAGCTTCCGCACTAGCGGGAACACCGGGGAGCTGTTTTTT. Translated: CASSFRTSGNTGELFF.

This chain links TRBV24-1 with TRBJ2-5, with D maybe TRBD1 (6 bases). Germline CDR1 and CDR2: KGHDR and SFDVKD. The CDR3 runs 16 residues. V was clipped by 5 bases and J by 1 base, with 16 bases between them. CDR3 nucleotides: TGTGCCACCAGTGGAGAGACAGGTGGACGCCAAGAGACCCAGTACTTC. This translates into CATSGETGGRQETQYF.

The CDR3 protein is CASSTDYNSYEQYF. The CDR3 DNA reads as TGTGCCAGCAGCACGGACTATAATTCCTACGAGCAGTACTTC. The chain uses TRBV7-2 and TRBJ2-1; TRBD2 might be the D (6 bases). The DNA end is a closer match to TRBJ2-7, so the J assignment may be wrong. CDR1 and CDR2 from the germline V gene are SGHTA and FQGNSA. CDR3 length equals 14 residues.

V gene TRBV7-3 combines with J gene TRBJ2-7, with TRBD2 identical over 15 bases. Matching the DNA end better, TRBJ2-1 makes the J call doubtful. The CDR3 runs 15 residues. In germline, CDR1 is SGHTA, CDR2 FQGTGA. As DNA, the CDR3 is TGTGCCAGCAGCCCGGGACTAGCGGGAGGAAGTGAGCAGTTCTTC. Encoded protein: CASSPGLAGGSEQFF.

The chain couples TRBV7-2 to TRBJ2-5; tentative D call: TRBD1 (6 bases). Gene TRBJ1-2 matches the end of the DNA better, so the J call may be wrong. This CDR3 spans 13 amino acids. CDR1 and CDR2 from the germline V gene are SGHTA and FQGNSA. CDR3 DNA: TGTGCCAGCAGCCCCATGTCAGGGGACGGCTACACCTTC. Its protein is CASSPMSGDGYTF.

The DNA of the CDR3 is TGTGCCAGCAGTTTTACCTACGAGCAGTACTTC. Protein product: CASSFTYEQYF. The chain has TRBV6-1 and TRBJ2-7, with D unresolved. The CDR3 length is 11 residues. V was clipped by 5 bases and J by 2 bases, with 4 bases between them. The germline V gene has CDR1 MNHNS and CDR2 SASEGT.